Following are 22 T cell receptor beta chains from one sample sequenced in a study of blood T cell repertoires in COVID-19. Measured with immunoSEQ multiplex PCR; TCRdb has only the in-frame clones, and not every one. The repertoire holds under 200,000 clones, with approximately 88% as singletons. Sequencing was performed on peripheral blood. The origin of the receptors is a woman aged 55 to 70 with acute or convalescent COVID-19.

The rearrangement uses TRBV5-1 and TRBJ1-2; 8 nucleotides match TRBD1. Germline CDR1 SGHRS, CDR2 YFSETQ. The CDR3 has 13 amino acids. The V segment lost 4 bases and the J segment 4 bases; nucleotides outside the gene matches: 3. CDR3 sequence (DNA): TGCGCCAGCAGCGCGGGGACAGGCTATGGCTACACCTTC. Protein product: CASSAGTGYGYTF.

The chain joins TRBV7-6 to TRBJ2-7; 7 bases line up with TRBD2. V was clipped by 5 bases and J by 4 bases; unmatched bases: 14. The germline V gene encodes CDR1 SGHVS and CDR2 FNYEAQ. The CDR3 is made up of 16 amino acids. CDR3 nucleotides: TGTGCCAGCAGCCTAGGGGCTAGCGGTGCCGGGTACGAGCAGTACTTC. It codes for CASSLGASGAGYEQYF.

DNA for the CDR3: TGTGCCAGCAGCTTGGGGACTAGCGGGGGGGAGGACGAGCAGTACTTC. Its translation: CASSLGTSGGEDEQYF. The chain uses TRBV11-2 and TRBJ2-7; TRBD2 aligns across 16 bases. CDR3 length: 16 residues. Trimming took 3 bases from V and 5 from J; bases not matched to a gene: 4. From germline, CDR1 is SGHAT and CDR2 FQNNGV.

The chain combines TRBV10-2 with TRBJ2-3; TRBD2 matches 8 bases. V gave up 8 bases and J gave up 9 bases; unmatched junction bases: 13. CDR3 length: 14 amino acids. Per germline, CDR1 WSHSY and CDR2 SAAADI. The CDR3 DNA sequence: TGCGCCAGCTCTACGGCGGGGGGCTCCGACACGCAGTATTTT. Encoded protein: CASSTAGGSDTQYF.

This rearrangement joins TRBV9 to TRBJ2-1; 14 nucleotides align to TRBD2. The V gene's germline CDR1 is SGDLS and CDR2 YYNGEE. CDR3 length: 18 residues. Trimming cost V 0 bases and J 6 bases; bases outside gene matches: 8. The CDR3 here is CASSVGTSGGLPANEQFF. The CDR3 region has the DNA TGTGCCAGCAGCGTAGGGACTAGCGGGGGGCTCCCGGCCAATGAGCAGTTCTTC.

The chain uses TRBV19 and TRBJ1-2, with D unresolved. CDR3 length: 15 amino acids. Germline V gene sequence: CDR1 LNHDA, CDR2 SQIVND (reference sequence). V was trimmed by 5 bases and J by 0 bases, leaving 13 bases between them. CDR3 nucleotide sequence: TGTGCCAGTAGTGCGCCGAGACAAACTAACTATGGCTACACCTTC. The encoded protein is CASSAPRQTNYGYTF.

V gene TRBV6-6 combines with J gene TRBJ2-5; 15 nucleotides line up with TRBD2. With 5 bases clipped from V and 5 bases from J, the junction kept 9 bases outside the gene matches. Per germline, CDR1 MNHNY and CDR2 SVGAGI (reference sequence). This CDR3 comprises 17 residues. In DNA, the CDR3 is TGTGCCAGCAGTCCTTGGACTAGCGGGGGGGCGGCGGAGACCCAGTACTTC. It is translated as CASSPWTSGGAAETQYF.

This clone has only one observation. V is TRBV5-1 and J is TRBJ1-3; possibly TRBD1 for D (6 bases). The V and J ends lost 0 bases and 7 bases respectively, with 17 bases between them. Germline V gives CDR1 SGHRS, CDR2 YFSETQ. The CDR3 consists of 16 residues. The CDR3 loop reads CASSLAGGALGNTIYF. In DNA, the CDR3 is TGCGCCAGCAGCTTGGCCGGGGGGGCCCTCGGGAACACCATATATTTT.

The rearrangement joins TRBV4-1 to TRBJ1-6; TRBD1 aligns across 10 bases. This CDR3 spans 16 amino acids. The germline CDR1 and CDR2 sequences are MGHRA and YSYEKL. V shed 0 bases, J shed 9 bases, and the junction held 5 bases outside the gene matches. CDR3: CASSQEAGQGRSPLHF. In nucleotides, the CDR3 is TGCGCCAGCAGCCAAGAGGCGGGACAGGGGCGTTCACCCCTCCACTTT.

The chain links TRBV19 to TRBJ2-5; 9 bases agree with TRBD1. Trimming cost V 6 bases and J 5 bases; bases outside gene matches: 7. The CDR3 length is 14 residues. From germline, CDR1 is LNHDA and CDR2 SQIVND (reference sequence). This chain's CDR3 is CASRGTGGRETQYF. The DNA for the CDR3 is TGTGCCAGTAGGGGCACAGGGGGCAGGGAGACCCAGTACTTC.

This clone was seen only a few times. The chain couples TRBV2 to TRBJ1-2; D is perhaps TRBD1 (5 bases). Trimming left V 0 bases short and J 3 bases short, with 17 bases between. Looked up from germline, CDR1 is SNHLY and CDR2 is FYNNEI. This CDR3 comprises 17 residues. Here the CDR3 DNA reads TGTGCCAGCAGTGAAGCGCGGGGAGGGACCCACTACTATGGCTACACCTTC. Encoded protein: CASSEARGGTHYYGYTF.

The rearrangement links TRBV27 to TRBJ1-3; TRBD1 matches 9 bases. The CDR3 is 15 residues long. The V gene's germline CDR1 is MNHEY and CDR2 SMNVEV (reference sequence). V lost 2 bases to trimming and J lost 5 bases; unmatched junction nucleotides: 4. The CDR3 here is CASSLPGQGRNTIYF. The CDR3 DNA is TGTGCCAGCAGTTTACCGGGACAGGGACGAAACACCATATATTTT.

This chain's CDR3 is CASSPLGGKDTEAFF. For the CDR3, the DNA is TGTGCCAGCTCACCCCTAGGAGGGAAGGACACTGAAGCTTTCTTT. The V and J genes are TRBV18 and TRBJ1-1; no definite D call. Germline V gene data show CDR1 as KGHSH and CDR2 as LQKENI. The CDR3 spans 15 residues. The V and J ends lost 3 bases and 3 bases respectively, with 14 bases between them.

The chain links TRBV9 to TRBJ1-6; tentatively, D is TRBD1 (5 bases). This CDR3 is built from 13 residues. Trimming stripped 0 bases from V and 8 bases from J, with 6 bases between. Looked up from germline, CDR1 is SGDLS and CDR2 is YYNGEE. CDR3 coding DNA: TGTGCCAGCAGCGTAGGGGGGGATTCACCCCTCCACTTT. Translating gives CASSVGGDSPLHF.

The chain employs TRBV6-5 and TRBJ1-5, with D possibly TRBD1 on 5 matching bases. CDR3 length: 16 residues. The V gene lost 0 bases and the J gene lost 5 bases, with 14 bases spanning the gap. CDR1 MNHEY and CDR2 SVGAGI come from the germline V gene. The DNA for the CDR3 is TGTGCCAGCAGTTACTCGAGATGGGGCAGGGATCAGCCCCAGCATTTT. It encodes CASSYSRWGRDQPQHF.

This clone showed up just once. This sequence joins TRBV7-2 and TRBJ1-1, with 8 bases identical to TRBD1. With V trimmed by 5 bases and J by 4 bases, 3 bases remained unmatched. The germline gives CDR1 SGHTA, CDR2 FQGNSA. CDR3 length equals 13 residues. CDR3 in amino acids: CASSQGQGTEAFF. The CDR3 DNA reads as TGTGCCAGCAGCCAAGGACAGGGCACTGAAGCTTTCTTT.

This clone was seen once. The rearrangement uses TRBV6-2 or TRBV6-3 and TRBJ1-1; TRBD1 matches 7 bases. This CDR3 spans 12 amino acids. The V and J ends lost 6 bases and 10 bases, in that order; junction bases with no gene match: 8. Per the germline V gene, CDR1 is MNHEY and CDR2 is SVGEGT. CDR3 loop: CASSRDRAGAFF. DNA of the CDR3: TGTGCCAGCAGCCGGGACAGAGCTGGAGCTTTCTTT.

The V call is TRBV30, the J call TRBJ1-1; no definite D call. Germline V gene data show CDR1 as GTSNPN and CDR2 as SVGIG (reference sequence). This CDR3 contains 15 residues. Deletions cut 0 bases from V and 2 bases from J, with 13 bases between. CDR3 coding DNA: TGTGCCTGGAGTGTTCTCCCCACACATAACACTGAAGCTTTCTTT. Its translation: CAWSVLPTHNTEAFF.

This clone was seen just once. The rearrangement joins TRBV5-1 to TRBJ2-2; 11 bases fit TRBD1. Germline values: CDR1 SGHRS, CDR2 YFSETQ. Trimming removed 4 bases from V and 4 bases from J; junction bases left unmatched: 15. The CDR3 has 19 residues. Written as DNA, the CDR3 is TGCGCCAGCAGCCTTGAAAGCGTCGTTGGGACAGGGGGCACCGGGGAGCTGTTTTTT. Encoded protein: CASSLESVVGTGGTGELFF. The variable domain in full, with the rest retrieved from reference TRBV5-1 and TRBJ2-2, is KAGVTQTPRYLIKTRGQQVTLSCSPISGHRSVSWYQQTPGQGLQFLFEYFSETQRNKGNFPGRFSGRQFSNSRSEMNVSTLELGDSALYLCASSLESVVGTGGTGELFFGEGSRLTVL.

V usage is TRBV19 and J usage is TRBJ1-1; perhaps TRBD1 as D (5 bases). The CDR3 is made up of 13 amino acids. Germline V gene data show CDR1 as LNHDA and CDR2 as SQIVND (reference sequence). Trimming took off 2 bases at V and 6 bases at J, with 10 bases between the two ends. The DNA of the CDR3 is TGTGCCAGTAGTATACAGGGTGGCGCTGAAGCTTTCTTT. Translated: CASSIQGGAEAFF.

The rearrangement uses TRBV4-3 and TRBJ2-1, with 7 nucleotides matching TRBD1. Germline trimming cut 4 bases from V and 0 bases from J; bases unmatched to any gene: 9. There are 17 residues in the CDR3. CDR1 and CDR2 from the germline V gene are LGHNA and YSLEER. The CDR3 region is CASSRITGAGSYNEQFF. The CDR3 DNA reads TGCGCCAGCAGCCGGATCACAGGGGCGGGCTCCTACAATGAGCAGTTCTTC.

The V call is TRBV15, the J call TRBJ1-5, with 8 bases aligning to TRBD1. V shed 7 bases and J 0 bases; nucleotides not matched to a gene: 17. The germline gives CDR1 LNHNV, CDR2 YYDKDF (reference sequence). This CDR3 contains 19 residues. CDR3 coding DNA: TGTGCCACCACCCTTACCGGGACAGGCATCCGTTATAGCAATCAGCCCCAGCATTTT. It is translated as CATTLTGTGIRYSNQPQHF.